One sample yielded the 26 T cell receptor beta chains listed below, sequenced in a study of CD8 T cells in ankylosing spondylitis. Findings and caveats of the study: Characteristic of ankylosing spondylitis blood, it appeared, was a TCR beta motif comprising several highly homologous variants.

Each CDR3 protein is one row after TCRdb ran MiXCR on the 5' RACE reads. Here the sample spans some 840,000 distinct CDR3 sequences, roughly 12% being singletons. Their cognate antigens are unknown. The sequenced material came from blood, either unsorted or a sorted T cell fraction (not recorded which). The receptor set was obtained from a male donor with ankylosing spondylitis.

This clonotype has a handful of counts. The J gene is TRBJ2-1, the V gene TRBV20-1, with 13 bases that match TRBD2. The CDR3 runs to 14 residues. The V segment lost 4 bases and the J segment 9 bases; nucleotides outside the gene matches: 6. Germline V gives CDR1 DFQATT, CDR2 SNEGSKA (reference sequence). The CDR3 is CSAILAGGQSEQFF. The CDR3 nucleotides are TGCAGTGCTATACTAGCGGGGGGGCAAAGTGAGCAGTTCTTC.

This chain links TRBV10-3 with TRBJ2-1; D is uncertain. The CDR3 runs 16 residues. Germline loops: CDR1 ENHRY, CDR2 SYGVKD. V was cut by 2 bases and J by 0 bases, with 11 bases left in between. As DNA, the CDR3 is TGTGCCATCAGTGAGAGGCCAGCCAGCTCCTACAATGAGCAGTTCTTC. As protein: CAISERPASSYNEQFF.

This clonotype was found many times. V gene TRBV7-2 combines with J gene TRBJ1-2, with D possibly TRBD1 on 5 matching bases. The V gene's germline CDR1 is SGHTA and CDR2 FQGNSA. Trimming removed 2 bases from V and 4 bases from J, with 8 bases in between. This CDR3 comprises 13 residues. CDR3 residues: CASSLSGTYGYTF. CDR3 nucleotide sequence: TGTGCCAGCAGCTTATCAGGGACCTATGGCTACACCTTC.

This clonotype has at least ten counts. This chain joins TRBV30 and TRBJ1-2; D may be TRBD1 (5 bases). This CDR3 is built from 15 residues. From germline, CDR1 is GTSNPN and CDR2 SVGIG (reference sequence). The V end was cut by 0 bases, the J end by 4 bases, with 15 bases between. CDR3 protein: CAWSVARQGVYGYTF. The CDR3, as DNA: TGTGCCTGGAGTGTAGCTCGGCAGGGTGTCTATGGCTACACCTTC. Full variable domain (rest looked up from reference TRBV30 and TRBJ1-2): SQTIHQWPATLVQPVGSPLSLECTVEGTSNPNLYWYRQAAGRGLQLLFYSVGIGQISSEVPQNLSASRPQDRQFILSSKKLLLSDSGFYLCAWSVARQGVYGYTFGSGTRLTVV.

CDR3 in amino acids: CAISPMKNEQYF. CDR3 in DNA: TGTGCCATCAGCCCGATGAAAAACGAGCAGTACTTC. The chain links TRBV10-3 to TRBJ2-7, with D uncertain. V dropped 6 bases and J dropped 5 bases, with 11 bases sitting between them. The length of the CDR3 is 12 residues. CDR1 is ENHRY and CDR2 is SYGVKD in the germline V gene.

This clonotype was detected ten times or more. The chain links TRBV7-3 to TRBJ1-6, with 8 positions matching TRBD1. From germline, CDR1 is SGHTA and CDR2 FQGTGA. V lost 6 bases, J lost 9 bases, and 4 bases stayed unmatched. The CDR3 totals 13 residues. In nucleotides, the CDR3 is TGTGCCAGCAGTCAGGGGGCGTTTTCACCCCTCCACTTT. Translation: CASSQGAFSPLHF.

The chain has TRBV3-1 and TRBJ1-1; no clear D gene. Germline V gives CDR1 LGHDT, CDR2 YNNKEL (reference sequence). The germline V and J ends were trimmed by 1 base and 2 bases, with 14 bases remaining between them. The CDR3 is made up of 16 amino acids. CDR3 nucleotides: TGTGCCAGCAGCCAAGTCGGTCAGAGAAGAAACACTGAAGCTTTCTTT. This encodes CASSQVGQRRNTEAFF.

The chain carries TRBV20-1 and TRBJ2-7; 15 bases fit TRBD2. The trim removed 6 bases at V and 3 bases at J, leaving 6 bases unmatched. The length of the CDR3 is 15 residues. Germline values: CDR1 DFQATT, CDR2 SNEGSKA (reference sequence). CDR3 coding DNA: TGCAGTGCGGTAGGACTAGCGGGGGGGCGCTACGAGCAGTACTTC. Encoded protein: CSAVGLAGGRYEQYF.

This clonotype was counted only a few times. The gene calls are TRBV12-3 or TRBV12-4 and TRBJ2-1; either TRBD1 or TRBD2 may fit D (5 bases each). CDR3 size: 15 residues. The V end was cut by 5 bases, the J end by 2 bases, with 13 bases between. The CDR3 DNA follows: TGTGCCAGCAGTCGTGGGACGGCCACCTACAATGAGCAGTTCTTC. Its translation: CASSRGTATYNEQFF.

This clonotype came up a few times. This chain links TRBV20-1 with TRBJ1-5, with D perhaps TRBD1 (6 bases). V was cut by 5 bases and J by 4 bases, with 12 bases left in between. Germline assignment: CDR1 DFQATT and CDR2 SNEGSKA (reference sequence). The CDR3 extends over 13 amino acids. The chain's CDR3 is CSASRTENQPQHF. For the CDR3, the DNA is TGCAGTGCTTCCCGGACAGAAAATCAGCCCCAGCATTTT.

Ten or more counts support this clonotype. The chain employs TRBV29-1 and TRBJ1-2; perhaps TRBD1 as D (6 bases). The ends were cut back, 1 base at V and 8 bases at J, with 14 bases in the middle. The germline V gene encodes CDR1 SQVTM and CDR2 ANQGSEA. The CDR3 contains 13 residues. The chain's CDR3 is CSVEGGGAGGYTF. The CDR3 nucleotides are TGCAGCGTTGAAGGTGGGGGCGCGGGAGGCTACACCTTC.

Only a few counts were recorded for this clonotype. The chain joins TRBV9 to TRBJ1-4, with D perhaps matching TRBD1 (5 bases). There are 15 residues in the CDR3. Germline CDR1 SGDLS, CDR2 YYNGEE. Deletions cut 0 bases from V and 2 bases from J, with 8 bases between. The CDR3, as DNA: TGTGCCAGCAGCGTAGAAAGGGGCACTAATGAAAAACTGTTTTTT. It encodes CASSVERGTNEKLFF.

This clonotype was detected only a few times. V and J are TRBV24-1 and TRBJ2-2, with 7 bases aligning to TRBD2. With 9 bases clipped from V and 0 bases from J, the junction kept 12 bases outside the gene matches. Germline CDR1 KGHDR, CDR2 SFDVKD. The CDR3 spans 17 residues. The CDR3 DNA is TGTGCCACCTCACCAGGGAGGCTAGCGGCGAACACCGGGGAGCTGTTTTTT. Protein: CATSPGRLAANTGELFF.

This CDR3 is CSASRGQGNIQYF. The CDR3 DNA reads as TGCAGTGCTTCCAGGGGGCAGGGAAACATTCAGTACTTC. The chain combines TRBV20-1 with TRBJ2-4, with TRBD1 matching over 8 bases. J was trimmed by 6 bases and V by 5 bases; bases with no gene match: 6. Germline assignment: CDR1 DFQATT and CDR2 SNEGSKA (reference sequence). The CDR3 runs to 13 residues.

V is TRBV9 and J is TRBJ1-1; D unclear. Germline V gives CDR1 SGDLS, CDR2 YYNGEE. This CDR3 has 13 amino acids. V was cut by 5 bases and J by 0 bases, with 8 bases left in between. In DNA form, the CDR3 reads TGTGCCAGCAGTCCCGAACTGAACACTGAAGCTTTCTTT. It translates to CASSPELNTEAFF.

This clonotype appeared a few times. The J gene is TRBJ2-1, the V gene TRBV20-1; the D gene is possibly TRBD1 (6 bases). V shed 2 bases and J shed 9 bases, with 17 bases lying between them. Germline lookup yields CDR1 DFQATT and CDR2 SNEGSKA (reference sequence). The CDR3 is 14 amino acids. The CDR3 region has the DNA TGCAGTGCTAGACAGGGGCCTTCAACGGGTGAGCAGTTCTTC. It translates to CSARQGPSTGEQFF.

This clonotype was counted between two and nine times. CDR3 DNA sequence: TGTGCCAGCTCACCCCCAGGGGAGGAAAAACTGTTTTTT. Amino acids: CASSPPGEEKLFF. The J gene is TRBJ1-4, the V gene TRBV18; D is perhaps TRBD1 (6 bases). This CDR3 spans 13 amino acids. Trimming stripped 3 bases from V and 8 bases from J, with 10 bases between. Germline V gives CDR1 KGHSH, CDR2 LQKENI.

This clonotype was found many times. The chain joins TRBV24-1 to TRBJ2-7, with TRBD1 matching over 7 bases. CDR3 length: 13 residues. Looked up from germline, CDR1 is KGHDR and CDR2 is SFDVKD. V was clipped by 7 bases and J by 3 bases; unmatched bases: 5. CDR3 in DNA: TGTGCCACCAGCCGCAACAGGGGCTACGAGCAGTACTTC. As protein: CATSRNRGYEQYF.

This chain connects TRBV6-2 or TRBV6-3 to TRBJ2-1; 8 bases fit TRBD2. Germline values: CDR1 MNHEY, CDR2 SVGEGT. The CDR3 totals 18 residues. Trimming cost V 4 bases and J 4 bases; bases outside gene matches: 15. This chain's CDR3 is CASSWFKWRGTSYNEQFF. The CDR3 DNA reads TGTGCCAGCAGTTGGTTCAAGTGGAGGGGGACTAGTTACAATGAGCAGTTCTTC.

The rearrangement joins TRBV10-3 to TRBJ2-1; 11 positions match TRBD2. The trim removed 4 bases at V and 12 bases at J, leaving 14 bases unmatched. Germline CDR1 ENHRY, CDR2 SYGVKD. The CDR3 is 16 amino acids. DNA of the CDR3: TGTGCCATCAGTGGATTGACTAGCGGGGAGCCGGAGTTGCAGTTCTTC. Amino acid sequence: CAISGLTSGEPELQFF.

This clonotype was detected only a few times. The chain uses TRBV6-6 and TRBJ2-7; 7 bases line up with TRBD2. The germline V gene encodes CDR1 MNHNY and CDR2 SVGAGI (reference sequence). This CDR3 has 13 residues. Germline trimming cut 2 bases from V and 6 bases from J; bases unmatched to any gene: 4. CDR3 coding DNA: TGTGCCAGCAGTTACGGGAGGGCTTCCGAGCAGTACTTC. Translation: CASSYGRASEQYF.

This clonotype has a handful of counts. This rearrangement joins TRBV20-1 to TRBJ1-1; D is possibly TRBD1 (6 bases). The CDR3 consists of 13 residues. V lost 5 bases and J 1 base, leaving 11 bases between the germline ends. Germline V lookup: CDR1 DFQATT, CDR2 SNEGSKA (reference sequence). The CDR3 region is CSAAGHSNTEAFF. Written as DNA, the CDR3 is TGCAGTGCTGCGGGACACTCGAACACTGAAGCTTTCTTT.

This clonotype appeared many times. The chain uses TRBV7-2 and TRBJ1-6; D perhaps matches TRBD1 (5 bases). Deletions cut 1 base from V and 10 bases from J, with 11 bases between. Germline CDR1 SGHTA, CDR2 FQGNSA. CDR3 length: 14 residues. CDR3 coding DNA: TGTGCCAGCAGCTTAGTATCGCGGGACTCACCCCTCCACTTT. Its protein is CASSLVSRDSPLHF. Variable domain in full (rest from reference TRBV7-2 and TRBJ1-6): GAGVSQSPSNKVTEKGKDVELRCDPISGHTALYWYRQSLGQGLEFLIYFQGNSAPDKSGLPSDRFSAERTGGSVSTLTIQRTQQEDSAVYLCASSLVSRDSPLHFGNGTRLTVT.

CDR3 sequence: CATWTGLSFGYTF. The DNA for the CDR3 is TGTGCCACTTGGACGGGACTAAGTTTTGGCTACACCTTC. The V call is TRBV6-2 or TRBV6-3, the J call TRBJ1-2; tentative D call: TRBD1 (5 bases). The V end was cut by 10 bases, the J end by 7 bases, with 19 bases between. This CDR3 is built from 13 residues. Germline lookup yields CDR1 MNHEY and CDR2 SVGEGT.

CDR3 sequence: CASSPFVGSGETQYF. The DNA for the CDR3 is TGTGCCAGCAGCCCATTTGTCGGAAGCGGGGAGACCCAGTACTTC. This chain uses TRBV7-2 with TRBJ2-5; D perhaps matches TRBD2 (6 bases). Germline CDR1 and CDR2: SGHTA and FQGNSA. V was clipped by 5 bases and J by 5 bases, with 18 bases between them. The length of the CDR3 is 15 residues.

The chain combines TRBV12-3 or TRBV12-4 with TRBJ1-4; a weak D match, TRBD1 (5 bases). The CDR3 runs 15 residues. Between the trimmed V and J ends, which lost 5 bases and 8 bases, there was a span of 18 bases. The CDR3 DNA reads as TGTGCCAGCAGTACCTGGGGCGGGGCGGGGGAAAAACTGTTTTTT. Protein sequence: CASSTWGGAGEKLFF.